This TCR beta chain emerged from a study of identical twins. This clonotype appeared many times. Its matching antigen is unknown. General observations from the study: Beta clonotypes that were abundant in cord blood contained fewer insertions, a pattern absent from memory repertoires.

TCRdb independently ran MiXCR on the 5' RACE reads; one entry per CDR3 protein. The repertoire holds about 220,000 distinct CDR3 sequences, with around 7.6% as singletons. Trimming removed 1 base at V and 4 bases at J, with 10 bases between. The germline V gene encodes CDR1 SEHNR and CDR2 FQNEAQ (reference sequence). CDR3 length: 14 residues. The sample was also reused in another study, on yellow fever vaccine responses in identical twins.

The chain couples TRBV7-9 to TRBJ1-1; possible D gene TRBD1, 6 bases. The specimen sequenced was CD8+ T cells sorted from blood. This receptor was identified in a woman aged 18-29 years in good health. The CDR3 sequence is CASSLVRGVTEAFF. In nucleotides, the CDR3 is TGTGCCAGCAGCTTAGTCAGGGGAGTCACTGAAGCTTTCTTT.